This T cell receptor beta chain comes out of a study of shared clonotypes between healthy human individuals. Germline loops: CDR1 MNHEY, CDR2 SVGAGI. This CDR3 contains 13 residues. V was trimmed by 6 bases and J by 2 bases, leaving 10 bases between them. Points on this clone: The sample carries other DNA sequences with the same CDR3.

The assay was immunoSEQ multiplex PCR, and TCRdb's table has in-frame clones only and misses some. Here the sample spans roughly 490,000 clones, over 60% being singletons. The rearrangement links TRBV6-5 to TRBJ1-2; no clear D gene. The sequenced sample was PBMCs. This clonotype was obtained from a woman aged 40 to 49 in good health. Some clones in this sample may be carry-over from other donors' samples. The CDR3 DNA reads TGTGCCAGCAGCCGACGGCCCAACTATGGCTACACCTTC. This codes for CASSRRPNYGYTF.